Each of the 26 T cell receptor beta chains below was sequenced from the same sample in a study of blood T cells in healthy people across ages. A J-beta primer mix and a sample-barcoded 5' primer were used in a second PCR of roughly 6 to 11 cycles. Via MiXCR, TCRdb re-called the 5' RACE reads, giving one row per CDR3 protein. The sample consists of about 680,000 distinct CDR3 sequences, around 48% of them appearing once. The sample comprised blood. Receptors originate from a woman aged 55-69 years in good health.

V and J are TRBV12-3 or TRBV12-4 and TRBJ2-2; 9 bases map to TRBD1. V lost 1 base to trimming and J lost 5 bases; unmatched junction nucleotides: 5. The CDR3 has 16 amino acids. CDR3 residues: CASSLGQGGLTGELFF. For the CDR3, the DNA is TGTGCCAGCAGTTTAGGACAGGGGGGATTAACCGGGGAGCTGTTTTTT.

This clonotype was seen ten or more times. The chain recombines TRBV4-3 with TRBJ2-7, with D maybe TRBD1 (6 bases). CDR3 length equals 14 residues. Germline V gives CDR1 LGHNA, CDR2 YSLEER. Trimming removed 1 base at V and 5 bases at J, with 12 bases between. CDR3 region: CASSQVTTGNEQYF. In nucleotides, the CDR3 is TGCGCCAGCAGCCAAGTGACCACAGGGAACGAGCAGTACTTC.

Regarding this clonotype: Relative to the germline gene, one junction end is altered; a read error may explain this. This chain joins TRBV20-1 and TRBJ2-3, with D tentatively TRBD2 (5 bases). The CDR3 runs 13 residues. Germline V gene data show CDR1 as DFQATT and CDR2 as SNEGSKA (reference sequence). CDR3 protein: CSAHPSSTDTQYF. As DNA, the CDR3 is TGCAGTGCTCATCCCTCTAGCACGGATACGCAGTATTTT.

This chain links TRBV21-1 with TRBJ2-4; TRBD2, the table's D call, was not compared with the DNA. TRBV21-1 corresponds to a pseudogene. The CDR3 has 17 amino acids. CDR3 DNA: TGTGCCAGCAGCCGAAGGGTAACTGCGGGAGGTTCCTACGGGCAGTACTTC. It codes for CASSRRVTAGGSYGQYF.

The chain links TRBV6-5 to TRBJ2-7; D ambiguous. The V and J ends lost 5 bases and 0 bases respectively, with 8 bases between them. The germline CDR1 and CDR2 sequences are MNHEY and SVGAGI. The CDR3 extends over 13 amino acids. DNA for the CDR3: TGTGCCAGCAGTGTCATTAGCTCCTACGAGCAGTACTTC. This translates into CASSVISSYEQYF.

This clonotype was detected once. The chain has TRBV29-1 and TRBJ2-7; D is possibly TRBD1 (6 bases). From germline, CDR1 is SQVTM and CDR2 ANQGSEA. The V end was cut by 6 bases, the J end by 0 bases, with 15 bases between. This CDR3 comprises 14 residues. The CDR3 region has the DNA TGCAGCGTCGTGAAGACAGGCAACTCCTACGAGCAGTACTTC. This translates into CSVVKTGNSYEQYF.

The chain uses TRBV10-3 and TRBJ2-7, with 8 bases aligning to TRBD2. In germline, CDR1 is ENHRY, CDR2 SYGVKD. The CDR3 has 15 residues. V trimming: 2 bases; J trimming: 0 bases; junction bases outside the gene matches: 3. The CDR3, as DNA: TGTGCCATCAGTGAGGCCGGGAGGGTCTCCTACGAGCAGTACTTC. As protein: CAISEAGRVSYEQYF.

This clonotype has just a few counts. The rearrangement uses TRBV10-3 and TRBJ2-5; D call uncertain. Germline V gives CDR1 ENHRY, CDR2 SYGVKD. The CDR3 totals 11 residues. Trimming left V 6 bases short and J 11 bases short, with 13 bases between. For the CDR3, the DNA is TGTGCCATCAGCCGGTACAATGAGCAGTACTTC. The encoded protein is CAISRYNEQYF.

This clonotype was observed many times. V gene TRBV29-1 combines with J gene TRBJ2-5, with unresolved D. The CDR3 is made up of 14 amino acids. Germline values: CDR1 SQVTM, CDR2 ANQGSEA. Deletions cut 4 bases from V and 5 bases from J, with 17 bases between. DNA of the CDR3: TGCAGCGTTGCCGCTGACCCGACGGAGGAGACCCAGTACTTC. Translation: CSVAADPTEETQYF.

The rearrangement joins TRBV3-1 to TRBJ2-3; TRBD2 matches at 7 bases. V lost 4 bases to trimming and J lost 6 bases; unmatched junction nucleotides: 4. This CDR3 has 13 amino acids. Germline lookup yields CDR1 LGHDT and CDR2 YNNKEL (reference sequence). DNA for the CDR3: TGTGCCAGCAGCCGACTAGCAGCGGATACGCAGTATTTT. This codes for CASSRLAADTQYF.

The V and J genes are TRBV20-1 and TRBJ2-5; D gene ambiguous. CDR3 length: 10 residues. CDR1 is DFQATT, CDR2 SNEGSKA, per germline (reference sequence). V was cut by 4 bases and J by 5 bases, with 5 bases left in between. This chain's CDR3 is CSAIGETQYF. CDR3 DNA: TGCAGTGCTATCGGGGAGACCCAGTACTTC.

The chain carries TRBV27 and TRBJ2-5; no definite D call. The CDR3 is 11 amino acids. Per the germline V gene, CDR1 is MNHEY and CDR2 is SMNVEV (reference sequence). The ends were cut back, 8 bases at V and 6 bases at J, with 10 bases in the middle. The CDR3 protein is CASPPWKTQYF. For the CDR3, the DNA is TGTGCCAGCCCACCTTGGAAGACCCAGTACTTC.

This chain joins TRBV2 and TRBJ1-1; 8 bases are shared with TRBD1. Germline CDR1 SNHLY, CDR2 FYNNEI. This CDR3 contains 11 residues. Trimming at V came to 3 bases and at J to 10 bases, leaving 1 base not matched to a gene. CDR3 amino acids: CASSETGVAFF. In DNA, the CDR3 is TGTGCCAGCAGTGAGACAGGGGTAGCTTTCTTT.

This clonotype was counted many times. The chain uses TRBV7-3 and TRBJ1-1; maybe TRBD1 (5 bases). Germline V gene data show CDR1 as SGHTA and CDR2 as FQGTGA. V lost 5 bases, J lost 6 bases, and 13 bases lay in between. The CDR3 is 13 amino acids. The CDR3 sequence is CASSQGGGSEAFF. CDR3 bases: TGTGCCAGCAGCCAGGGAGGTGGGTCTGAAGCTTTCTTT.

The sample holds a few counts of this clonotype. The rearrangement joins TRBV20-1 to TRBJ1-2; D unresolved. Germline V gene lookup returns CDR1 DFQATT and CDR2 SNEGSKA (reference sequence). This CDR3 is built from 12 residues. V dropped 5 bases and J dropped 2 bases, with 9 bases sitting between them. The CDR3 DNA sequence: TGCAGTGCTTGGGTCGAGAACTATGGCTACACCTTC. Protein product: CSAWVENYGYTF.

V is TRBV25-1 and J is TRBJ1-2; possible D gene TRBD1, 6 bases. The CDR3 extends over 14 amino acids. V lost 1 base to trimming and J lost 8 bases, with 14 bases between them. Looked up from germline, CDR1 is MGHDK and CDR2 is SYGVNS. CDR3 nucleotides: TGTGCCAGCAGTGAATCCGCAACAGGGAGGGGCTACACCTTC. It is translated as CASSESATGRGYTF.

At least ten counts were recorded for this clonotype. This chain connects TRBV7-2 to TRBJ2-7, with no clear D. Germline V CDR1 and CDR2: SGHTA, FQGNSA. The CDR3 spans 15 residues. V was trimmed by 4 bases and J by 0 bases, leaving 13 bases between them. The CDR3 is CASSSTVLSSYEQYF. CDR3 nucleotides: TGTGCCAGCAGCTCTACAGTCTTAAGCTCCTACGAGCAGTACTTC.

This clonotype was observed many times. The gene calls are TRBV20-1 and TRBJ2-7, with 7 bases lining up with TRBD1. Per the germline V gene, CDR1 is DFQATT and CDR2 is SNEGSKA (reference sequence). The CDR3 length is 14 residues. V was pared by 0 bases and J by 2 bases, with 4 bases of the junction left unmatched. CDR3 coding DNA: TGCAGTGCTAGAGATCGACAGGGACCCTACGAGCAGTACTTC. Its translation is CSARDRQGPYEQYF.

The chain carries TRBV20-1 and TRBJ2-7, with TRBD2 matching over 7 bases. CDR3 length: 15 residues. Per the germline V gene, CDR1 is DFQATT and CDR2 is SNEGSKA (reference sequence). The V gene end was trimmed by 0 bases and the J gene end by 0 bases; junction bases not matched to a gene: 5. The CDR3: CSARDLRLASYEQYF. The CDR3 nucleotides read TGCAGTGCTAGAGATTTGAGACTAGCCTCCTACGAGCAGTACTTC.

The DNA for the CDR3 is TGCAGTGCTAGAGGGAGCGGGATGAACACCGGGGAGCTGTTTTTT. It is translated as CSARGSGMNTGELFF. The chain recombines TRBV20-1 with TRBJ2-2, with 7 bases that match TRBD2. Germline CDR1 DFQATT, CDR2 SNEGSKA (reference sequence). V shed 1 base and J 1 base; nucleotides not matched to a gene: 3. This CDR3 has 15 residues.

Concerning this clonotype: A much bigger clone sits one base away, suggesting this may be a read error. The chain joins TRBV3-1 to TRBJ1-2; the D is unclear. CDR1 LGHDT and CDR2 YNNKEL come from the germline V gene (reference sequence). This CDR3 comprises 12 residues. The CDR3 DNA reads as TGTGCCAGCGGCGCCTTTACGGATGGCTGCACCTTC. This sequence encodes CASGAFTDGCTF.

This clonotype came up once. V gene TRBV15 combines with J gene TRBJ1-4; D is ambiguous. V dropped 3 bases and J dropped 0 bases, with 11 bases sitting between them. CDR3 length equals 16 residues. Germline CDR1 reads LNHNV; CDR2 reads YYDKDF (reference sequence). DNA for the CDR3: TGTGCCACCAGCAGTAGGACGGTCACAACTAATGAAAAACTGTTTTTT. This encodes CATSSRTVTTNEKLFF.

The rearrangement joins TRBV5-1 to TRBJ2-7, with unresolved D. The CDR3 consists of 14 residues. Trimming took 4 bases from V and 2 from J, leaving 13 bases between them. Germline V gene data show CDR1 as SGHRS and CDR2 as YFSETQ. CDR3 nucleotide sequence: TGCGCCAGCAGCAGGGCCTCTAAACCCTACGAGCAGTACTTC. This codes for CASSRASKPYEQYF.

The chain joins TRBV29-1 to TRBJ1-2; D gene ambiguous. V lost 4 bases to trimming and J lost 3 bases, with 18 bases between them. This CDR3 spans 15 amino acids. Per the germline V gene, CDR1 is SQVTM and CDR2 is ANQGSEA. This CDR3 reads CSVGGGGNFYYGYTF. The CDR3 nucleotides are TGCAGCGTTGGAGGCGGAGGCAACTTCTACTATGGCTACACCTTC. The full variable domain, in which reference TRBV29-1 and TRBJ1-2 provide the parts outside the CDR3, is SAVISQKPSRDICQRGTSLTIQCQVDSQVTMMFWYRQQPGQSLTLIATANQGSEATYESGFVIDKFPISRPNLTFSTLTVSNMSPEDSSIYLCSVGGGGNFYYGYTFGSGTRLTVV.

The gene calls are TRBV9 and TRBJ2-2; no reliable D call. The germline V gene encodes CDR1 SGDLS and CDR2 YYNGEE. Trimming took off 4 bases at V and 4 bases at J, with 8 bases between the two ends. This CDR3 is built from 13 residues. Here the CDR3 reads CASSYRVTGELFF. The CDR3 nucleotides are TGTGCCAGCAGCTATAGGGTCACCGGGGAGCTGTTTTTT.

V gene TRBV20-1 combines with J gene TRBJ2-7, with D unresolved. V lost 1 base and J lost 7, with 14 bases in between. CDR1 is DFQATT, CDR2 SNEGSKA, per germline (reference sequence). The CDR3 is 13 residues long. Written as DNA, the CDR3 is TGCAGTGCTAGAGCTTCAGGAAACAATGAGCAGTACTTC. This gives the protein CSARASGNNEQYF.